This TCR beta chain is from a study of cytomegalovirus exposure and HLA in healthy donors. PCR was performed using 60 Vbeta and 13 Jbeta primers. Measured with immunoSEQ multiplex PCR; TCRdb has only the in-frame clones, and not every one. This sample lists about 90,000 clones; its ten largest clones have around 3.4%. The study's findings and limits: A cluster of highly shared sequence variants was likely a sequencing artifact. The study put 150 to 200 TCR beta chains on its list as cytomegalovirus-associated. Data from an earlier analysis indicated that most TCR beta V segments were productive either about 87% or about 30% of the time. Some V segments (TRBV6-2 and TRBV6-3 among them) were excluded as indistinguishable.

This CDR3 contains 13 residues. V shed 5 bases, J shed 2 bases, and the junction held 2 bases outside the gene matches. CDR1 is MNHNY, CDR2 SVGAGI, per germline (reference sequence). With regard to this clone: Its antigen is still unknown.

This chain uses TRBV6-6 with TRBJ1-2, with 7 bases matching TRBD1. Specimen: PBMCs. The clonotype was recovered from a woman under 40 in good health and CMV-seronegative. CDR3 DNA sequence: TGTGCCAGCAGTGGGACAGCCAACTATGGCTACACCTTC. Translated: CASSGTANYGYTF.